The 25 T cell receptor beta chains in this list originate from one sample, sequenced in a study of spatial heterogeneity in lung cancer. The sample's time point: sample taken at primary tumor resection. MiXCR, applied by TCRdb to the 5' RACE reads, yields one record per CDR3 protein. Of about 44,000 distinct CDR3 sequences listed, roughly 15% were seen once; the top ten hold 50% to 65%. Sample: PBMCs, taken at surgery. These receptor sequences come from a male donor with early-stage non-small cell lung cancer.

This rearrangement joins TRBV23-1 to TRBJ2-7, with D tentatively TRBD1 or TRBD2 (5 bases each). TRBV23-1 is reported as an ORF; its role is uncertain. With 7 bases removed from V and 5 bases from J, the gap between germline ends came to 18 bases. There are 14 residues in the CDR3. The CDR3 protein is CASTPMGDPHEQYF. The CDR3, as DNA: TGCGCCAGCACCCCCATGGGGGACCCTCACGAGCAGTACTTC.

This clonotype showed up just a few times. The chain carries TRBV5-1 and TRBJ2-5; D is ambiguous. Germline V CDR1 and CDR2: SGHRS, YFSETQ. This CDR3 is built from 12 residues. V was clipped by 2 bases and J by 3 bases, with 5 bases between them. As DNA, the CDR3 is TGCGCCAGCAGCTTATTAGAAGAGACCCAGTACTTC. It encodes CASSLLEETQYF.

Many counts were recorded for this clonotype. The V and J genes are TRBV7-8 and TRBJ2-3; unclear D gene. The CDR3 contains 14 residues. Germline CDR1 SGHVS, CDR2 FQNEAQ. Between the trimmed V and J ends, which lost 5 bases and 2 bases, there was a span of 11 bases. The CDR3 region is CASSIRISTDTQYF. CDR3 bases: TGTGCCAGCAGCATCAGGATATCCACAGATACGCAGTATTTT.

This clonotype turned up a few times. The genes are TRBV20-1 and TRBJ2-3, with TRBD2 matching 13 bases. CDR3 size: 18 residues. J gave up 0 bases and V 2 bases, and 8 bases lay outside the gene matches. The germline CDR1 and CDR2 sequences are DFQATT and SNEGSKA (reference sequence). CDR3 coding DNA: TGCAGTGCTAGACGCCGGACTAGCGGGAGCCCAAGCACAGATACGCAGTATTTT. This gives the protein CSARRRTSGSPSTDTQYF.

Comment on this clonotype: At one end, the junction sequence differs from germline, possibly due to a read error. The J gene is TRBJ2-7, the V gene TRBV3-1; TRBD2 matches at 7 bases. Germline CDR1 is LGHDT and CDR2 is YNNKEL (reference sequence). The CDR3 is made up of 14 amino acids. CDR3 sequence: CASSRRGYSDEQYF. Here the CDR3 DNA reads TGTGCCAGCAGCCGGCGGGGGTACTCCGACGAGCAGTACTTC.

The CDR3 region is CASSLVENGYTF. In DNA form, the CDR3 reads TGTGCCAGCAGCTTAGTAGAAAATGGCTACACCTTC. V usage is TRBV7-9 and J usage is TRBJ1-2; D gene unclear. Trimming shortened V by 1 base and J by 6 bases, and 6 bases separated the two germline ends. The CDR3 extends over 12 amino acids. Germline V gene data show CDR1 as SEHNR and CDR2 as FQNEAQ (reference sequence).

This clonotype was observed at least ten times. This chain joins TRBV5-1 and TRBJ1-3; D gene unclear. The CDR3 is 14 residues long. CDR1 is SGHRS and CDR2 is YFSETQ in the germline V gene. Trimming took 1 base from V and 0 from J, leaving 5 bases between them. CDR3 sequence reads: CASSLYGSGNTIYF. The CDR3, as DNA: TGCGCCAGCAGCTTGTACGGCTCTGGAAACACCATATATTTT.

This clonotype was observed a handful of times. The V call is TRBV6-5, the J call TRBJ2-7; either TRBD1 or TRBD2 may fit D (5 bases each). V lost 3 bases and J lost 3, with 12 bases in between. The CDR3 is 14 residues long. Per germline, CDR1 MNHEY and CDR2 SVGAGI. CDR3 DNA sequence: TGTGCCAGCAGTTATCGGGACGTCCACTACGAGCAGTACTTC. Its protein product is CASSYRDVHYEQYF.

The CDR3 here is CASSPGGYGYTF. CDR3 coding DNA: TGTGCCAGCAGCCCCGGTGGGTATGGCTACACCTTC. The chain has TRBV12-3 or TRBV12-4 and TRBJ1-2, with unresolved D. CDR3 length equals 12 residues. V dropped 6 bases and J dropped 5 bases, with 10 bases sitting between them.

The chain has TRBV12-3 or TRBV12-4 and TRBJ2-1; 10 bases are a match to TRBD2. J lost 5 bases, V lost 6 bases, and 7 bases had no gene match. The CDR3 spans 15 residues. CDR3 DNA: TGTGCCAGCAGGATAGCGGGAGGAAAAGACAATGAGCAGTTCTTC. As protein: CASRIAGGKDNEQFF.

A few counts support this clonotype. J is TRBJ2-3 and V is TRBV9, with D perhaps TRBD2 (5 bases). This CDR3 is built from 14 residues. Trimming took 0 bases from V and 0 from J, leaving 5 bases between them. Germline V lookup: CDR1 SGDLS, CDR2 YYNGEE. The CDR3 reads CASSVAGSTDTQYF. DNA of the CDR3: TGTGCCAGCAGCGTAGCGGGGAGCACAGATACGCAGTATTTT.

The chain couples TRBV12-5 to TRBJ1-2; the D gene is possibly TRBD1 (6 bases). Germline CDR1 and CDR2: LGHNT and FRNRAP. The germline V and J ends were trimmed by 8 bases and 3 bases, with 13 bases remaining between them. This CDR3 has 13 amino acids. DNA of the CDR3: TGTGCTAGTTCCCGGGACACGGACTATGGCTACACCTTC. It yields the protein CASSRDTDYGYTF.

This clonotype was seen at least ten times. V is TRBV18 and J is TRBJ2-5; D is undetermined. The V end was cut by 6 bases, the J end by 2 bases, with 10 bases between. Germline CDR1 and CDR2: KGHSH and LQKENI. The CDR3 loop spans 13 amino acids. In DNA, the CDR3 is TGTGCCAGCTCCCTAGAATTACAAGAGACCCAGTACTTC. This encodes CASSLELQETQYF.

This clonotype was found many times. The chain carries TRBV28 and TRBJ2-5; 8 positions match TRBD2. CDR3 length: 14 residues. Germline assignment: CDR1 MDHEN and CDR2 SYDVKM. Unmatched junction bases numbered 7, after V lost 6 bases and J lost 4 bases. The CDR3 DNA sequence: TGTGCCAGCAGCTCCCTAAGCGGGAGAGAGACCCAGTACTTC. Its translation is CASSSLSGRETQYF.

This clonotype was detected a few times. The chain combines TRBV6-5 with TRBJ2-3, with TRBD2 as a possible D gene (5 bases). This CDR3 contains 16 residues. CDR1 MNHEY and CDR2 SVGAGI come from the germline V gene. The germline V and J ends were trimmed by 2 bases and 2 bases, with 14 bases remaining between them. CDR3 in DNA: TGTGCCAGCAGTTACCAAGGCAGCGGATACACAGATACGCAGTATTTT. The encoded protein is CASSYQGSGYTDTQYF.

In this sample, this clonotype turned up many times. This chain uses TRBV5-1 with TRBJ2-2; D remains ambiguous. Germline loops: CDR1 SGHRS, CDR2 YFSETQ. The V gene lost 7 bases and the J gene lost 3 bases, with 13 bases spanning the gap. This CDR3 region has 14 residues. CDR3 sequence reads: CASYSTTDTGELFF. The CDR3 coding sequence is TGCGCCAGCTACTCTACCACGGACACCGGGGAGCTGTTTTTT. Together with reference TRBV5-1 and TRBJ2-2, the CDR3 gives the full variable domain: KAGVTQTPRYLIKTRGQQVTLSCSPISGHRSVSWYQQTPGQGLQFLFEYFSETQRNKGNFPGRFSGRQFSNSRSEMNVSTLELGDSALYLCASYSTTDTGELFFGEGSRLTVL.

The genes are TRBV2 and TRBJ2-1; weak D call: TRBD1 (5 bases). The CDR3 spans 12 residues. Trimming shortened V by 6 bases and J by 8 bases, and 11 bases separated the two germline ends. Germline assignment: CDR1 SNHLY and CDR2 FYNNEI. CDR3 residues: CASSSQGYEQFF. As DNA, the CDR3 is TGTGCCAGCAGCAGTCAGGGCTATGAGCAGTTCTTC.

The chain combines TRBV4-1 with TRBJ1-3; weak D call: TRBD1 (5 bases). The germline gives CDR1 MGHRA, CDR2 YSYEKL. The CDR3 spans 14 residues. V was cut by 6 bases and J by 4 bases, with 13 bases left in between. In DNA form, the CDR3 reads TGCGCCAGCAGTCCTTGGGGACCCGGAAACACCATATATTTT. It yields the protein CASSPWGPGNTIYF.

This clonotype came up many times. V gene TRBV9 combines with J gene TRBJ2-2; TRBD1 matches at 9 bases. The V gene's germline CDR1 is SGDLS and CDR2 YYNGEE. The CDR3 length is 15 residues. J gave up 6 bases and V 4 bases, and 7 bases lay outside the gene matches. The CDR3 nucleotides read TGTGCCAGCAGCACGACAGGGGGTCTAGCCGGGGAGCTGTTTTTT. The encoded protein is CASSTTGGLAGELFF.

This clonotype was detected only once. The rearrangement joins TRBV24-1 to TRBJ2-1, with D maybe TRBD1 (6 bases). This CDR3 has 14 residues. Germline V CDR1 and CDR2: KGHDR, SFDVKD. V shed 11 bases and J shed 0 bases, with 13 bases lying between them. This chain's CDR3 is CASGRGGSYNEQFF. The CDR3 coding sequence is TGTGCCAGCGGGCGAGGGGGCTCCTACAATGAGCAGTTCTTC.

This chain links TRBV29-1 with TRBJ2-7; D is uncertain. The ends were cut back, 0 bases at V and 2 bases at J, with 17 bases in the middle. CDR3 size: 16 residues. CDR1 and CDR2 from the germline V gene are SQVTM and ANQGSEA. CDR3 sequence reads: CSVEDWGSKNPYEQYF. Here the CDR3 DNA reads TGCAGCGTTGAAGATTGGGGTAGCAAGAATCCCTACGAGCAGTACTTC.

This clonotype has only a few counts. The V gene is TRBV29-1, the J gene TRBJ2-1; D may be TRBD1 or TRBD2 (6 bases each). Germline CDR1 is SQVTM and CDR2 is ANQGSEA. This CDR3 has 14 amino acids. Trimming removed 2 bases from V and 6 bases from J, with 14 bases in between. The CDR3 sequence: CSVEWGAKGNEQFF. The CDR3 DNA is TGCAGCGTTGAATGGGGGGCTAAGGGCAATGAGCAGTTCTTC.

This clonotype was counted a few times. This rearrangement joins TRBV7-2 to TRBJ2-2, with D possibly TRBD1 on 6 matching bases. The CDR3 runs 16 residues. V lost 1 base, J lost 6 bases, and 15 bases lay in between. The germline gives CDR1 SGHTA, CDR2 FQGNSA. The CDR3 region has the DNA TGTGCCAGCAGCTTAGGTTCAGGGGTTTACTCCGGGGAGCTGTTTTTT. Its translation is CASSLGSGVYSGELFF.

The chain is built from TRBV6-5 and TRBJ2-5; 8 bases fit TRBD1. V lost 0 bases, J lost 6 bases, and 3 bases stayed unmatched. Per germline, CDR1 MNHEY and CDR2 SVGAGI. The CDR3 is 14 amino acids. The CDR3 region is CASSYSTGDKTQYF. The CDR3 DNA sequence: TGTGCCAGCAGTTACTCGACAGGGGACAAGACCCAGTACTTC.

The gene calls are TRBV4-1 and TRBJ2-5; 8 nucleotides line up with TRBD1. The germline V gene encodes CDR1 MGHRA and CDR2 YSYEKL. The CDR3 loop spans 16 amino acids. V dropped 2 bases and J dropped 0; count of bases not matched to a gene: 5. CDR3 protein: CASSQPGTGYQETQYF. The DNA for the CDR3 is TGCGCCAGCAGCCAACCTGGGACAGGATACCAAGAGACCCAGTACTTC.